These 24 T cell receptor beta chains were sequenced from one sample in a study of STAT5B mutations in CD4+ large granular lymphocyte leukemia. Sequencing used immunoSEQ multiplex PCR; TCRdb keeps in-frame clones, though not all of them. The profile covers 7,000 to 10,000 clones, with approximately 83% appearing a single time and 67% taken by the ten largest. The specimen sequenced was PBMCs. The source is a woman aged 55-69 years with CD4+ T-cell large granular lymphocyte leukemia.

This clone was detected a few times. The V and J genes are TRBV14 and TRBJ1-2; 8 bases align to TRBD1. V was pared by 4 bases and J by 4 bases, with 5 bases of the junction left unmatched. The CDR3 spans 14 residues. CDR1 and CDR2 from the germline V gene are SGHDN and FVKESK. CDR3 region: CASSRRDRFYGYTF. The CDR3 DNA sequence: TGTGCCAGCAGCCGCCGGGACAGGTTCTATGGCTACACCTTC.

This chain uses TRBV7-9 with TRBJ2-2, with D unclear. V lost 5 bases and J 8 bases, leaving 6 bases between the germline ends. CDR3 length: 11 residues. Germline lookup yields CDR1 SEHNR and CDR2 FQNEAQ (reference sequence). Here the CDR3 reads CASSRMGELFF. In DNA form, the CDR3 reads TGTGCCAGCAGCCGGATGGGGGAGCTGTTTTTT.

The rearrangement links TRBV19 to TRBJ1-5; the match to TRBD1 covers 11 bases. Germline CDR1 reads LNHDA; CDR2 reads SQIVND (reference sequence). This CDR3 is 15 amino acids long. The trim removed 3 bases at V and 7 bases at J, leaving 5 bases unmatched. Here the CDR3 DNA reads TGTGCCAGTAGTATGGACAGGGGGCGATCCCAGCCCCAGCATTTT. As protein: CASSMDRGRSQPQHF.

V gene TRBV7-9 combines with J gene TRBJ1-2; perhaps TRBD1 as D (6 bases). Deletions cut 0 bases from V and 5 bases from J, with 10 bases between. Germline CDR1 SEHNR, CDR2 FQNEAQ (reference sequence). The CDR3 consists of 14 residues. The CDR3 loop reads CASSLAGQQYGYTF. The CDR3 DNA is TGTGCCAGCAGCTTAGCTGGACAGCAGTATGGCTACACCTTC.

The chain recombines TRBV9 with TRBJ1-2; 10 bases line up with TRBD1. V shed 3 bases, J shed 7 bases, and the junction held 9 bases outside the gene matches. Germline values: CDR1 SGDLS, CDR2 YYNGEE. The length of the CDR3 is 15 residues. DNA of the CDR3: TGTGCCAGCAGCGCAGGGGACAGGGGTGGTTTTGGCTACACCTTC. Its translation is CASSAGDRGGFGYTF. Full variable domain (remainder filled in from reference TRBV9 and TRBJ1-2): DSGVTQTPKHLITATGQRVTLRCSPRSGDLSVYWYQQSLDQGLQFLIQYYNGEERAKGNILERFSAQQFPDLHSELNLSSLELGDSALYFCASSAGDRGGFGYTFGSGTRLTVV.

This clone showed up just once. CDR3 residues: CAISESGPQETQYF. The CDR3 nucleotides are TGTGCCATCAGTGAGTCAGGGCCACAAGAGACCCAGTACTTC. This chain joins TRBV10-3 and TRBJ2-5; D not certain. V lost 0 bases and J 2 bases, leaving 7 bases between the germline ends. From germline, CDR1 is ENHRY and CDR2 SYGVKD. The CDR3 contains 14 residues.

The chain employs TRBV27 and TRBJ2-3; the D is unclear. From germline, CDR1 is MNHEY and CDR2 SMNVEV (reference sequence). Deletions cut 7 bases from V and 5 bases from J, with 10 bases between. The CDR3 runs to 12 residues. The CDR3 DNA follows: TGTGCCAGCACCCAAACCGGAGATACGCAGTATTTT. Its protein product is CASTQTGDTQYF.

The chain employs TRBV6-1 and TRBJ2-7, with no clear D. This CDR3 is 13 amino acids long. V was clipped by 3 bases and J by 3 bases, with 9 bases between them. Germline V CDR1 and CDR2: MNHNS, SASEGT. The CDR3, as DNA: TGTGCCAGCAGTGACCAGGCCCTCTACGAGCAGTACTTC. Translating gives CASSDQALYEQYF.

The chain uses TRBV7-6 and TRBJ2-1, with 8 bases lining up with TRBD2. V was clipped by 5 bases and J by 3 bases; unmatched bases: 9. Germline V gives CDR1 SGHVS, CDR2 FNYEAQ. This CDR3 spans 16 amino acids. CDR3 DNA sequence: TGTGCCAGCAGCCCATACTTAGCGGGGATCTACAATGAGCAGTTCTTC. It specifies CASSPYLAGIYNEQFF. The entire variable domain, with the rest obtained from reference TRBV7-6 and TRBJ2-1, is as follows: GAGVSQSPRYKVTKRGQDVALRCDPISGHVSLYWYRQALGQGPEFLTYFNYEAQQDKSGLPNDRFSAERPEGSISTLTIQRTEQRDSAMYRCASSPYLAGIYNEQFFGPGTRLTVL.

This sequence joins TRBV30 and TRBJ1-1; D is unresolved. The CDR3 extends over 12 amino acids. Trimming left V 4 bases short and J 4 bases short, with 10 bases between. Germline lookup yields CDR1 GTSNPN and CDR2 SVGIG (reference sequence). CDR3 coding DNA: TGTGCCTGGACGCCAAGGGTCACTGAAGCTTTCTTT. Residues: CAWTPRVTEAFF.

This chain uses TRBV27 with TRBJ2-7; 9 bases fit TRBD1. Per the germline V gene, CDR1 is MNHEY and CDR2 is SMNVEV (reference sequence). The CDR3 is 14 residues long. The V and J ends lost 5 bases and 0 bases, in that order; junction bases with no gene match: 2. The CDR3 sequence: CASSTDRGSYEQYF. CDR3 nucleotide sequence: TGTGCCAGCAGTACGGACAGGGGCTCCTACGAGCAGTACTTC.

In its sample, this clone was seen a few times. The CDR3 region is CASSLRQPAWGYTF. CDR3 nucleotide sequence: TGTGCCAGCAGCTTGCGCCAGCCGGCCTGGGGCTACACCTTC. The chain uses TRBV5-4 and TRBJ1-2; the D is unclear. Trimming pared 1 base from V and 8 bases from J, leaving 15 bases between. CDR1 and CDR2 (germline): SGHNT, YYREEE (reference sequence). This CDR3 has 14 amino acids.

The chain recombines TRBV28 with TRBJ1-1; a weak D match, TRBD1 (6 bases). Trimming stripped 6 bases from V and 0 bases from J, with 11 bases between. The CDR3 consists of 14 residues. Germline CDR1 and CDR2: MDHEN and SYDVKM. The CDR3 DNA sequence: TGTGCCAGCAGCCCTACAGGGTTGAACACTGAAGCTTTCTTT. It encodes CASSPTGLNTEAFF.

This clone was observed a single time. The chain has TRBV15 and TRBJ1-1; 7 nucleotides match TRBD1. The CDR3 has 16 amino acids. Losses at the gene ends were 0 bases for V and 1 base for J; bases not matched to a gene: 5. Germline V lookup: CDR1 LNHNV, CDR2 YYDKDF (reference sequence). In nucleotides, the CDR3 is TGTGCCACCAGCAGAGACACCGGGACAGCGAACACTGAAGCTTTCTTT. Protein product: CATSRDTGTANTEAFF.

This CDR3 reads CASSPPLPGTSYEQYF. For the CDR3, the DNA is TGTGCCAGCTCACCACCGCTTCCTGGGACTTCCTACGAGCAGTACTTC. The chain employs TRBV18 and TRBJ2-7; D perhaps matches TRBD2 (6 bases). The V gene's germline CDR1 is KGHSH and CDR2 LQKENI. The CDR3 has 16 amino acids. The V end lost 0 bases, the J end lost 1 base, and 13 bases lay between the germline ends.

CDR3: CASRTGNSWNEQFF. CDR3 bases: TGTGCCTCCAGGACAGGGAATTCTTGGAATGAGCAGTTCTTC. This chain uses TRBV30 with TRBJ2-1; TRBD1 matches 8 bases. The CDR3 runs 14 residues. Germline V gene sequence: CDR1 GTSNPN, CDR2 SVGIG (reference sequence). The V and J ends lost 7 bases and 7 bases, in that order; junction bases with no gene match: 12.

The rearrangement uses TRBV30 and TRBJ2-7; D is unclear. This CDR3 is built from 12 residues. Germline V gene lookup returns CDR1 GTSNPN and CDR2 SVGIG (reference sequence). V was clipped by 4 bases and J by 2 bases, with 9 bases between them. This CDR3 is CAWMGSPYEQYF. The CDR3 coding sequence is TGTGCCTGGATGGGCTCCCCCTACGAGCAGTACTTC.

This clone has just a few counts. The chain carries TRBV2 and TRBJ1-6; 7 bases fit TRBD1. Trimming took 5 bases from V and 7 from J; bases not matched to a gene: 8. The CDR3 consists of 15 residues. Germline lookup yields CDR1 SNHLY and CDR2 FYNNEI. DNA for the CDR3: TGTGCCAGCAGTTACCTCCGGGACAGAAATTCACCCCTCCACTTT. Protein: CASSYLRDRNSPLHF.

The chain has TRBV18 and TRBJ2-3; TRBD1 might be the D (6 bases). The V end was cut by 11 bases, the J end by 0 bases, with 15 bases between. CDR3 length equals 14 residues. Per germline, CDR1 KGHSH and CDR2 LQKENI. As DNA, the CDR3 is TGTGCCGCAAACGTCCAGGGGAGCACAGATACGCAGTATTTT. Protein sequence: CAANVQGSTDTQYF.

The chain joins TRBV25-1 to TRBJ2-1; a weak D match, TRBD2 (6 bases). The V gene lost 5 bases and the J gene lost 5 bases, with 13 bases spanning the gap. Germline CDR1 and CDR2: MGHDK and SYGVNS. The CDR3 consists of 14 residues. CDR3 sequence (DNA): TGTGCCAGCAGTTCCGGGGGTTTCAACAATGAGCAGTTCTTC. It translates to CASSSGGFNNEQFF.

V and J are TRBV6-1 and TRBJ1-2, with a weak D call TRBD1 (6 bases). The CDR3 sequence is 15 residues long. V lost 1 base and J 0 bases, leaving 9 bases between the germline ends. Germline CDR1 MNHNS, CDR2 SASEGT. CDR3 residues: CASSEVDSTNYGYTF. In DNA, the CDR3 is TGTGCCAGCAGTGAAGTGGACAGTACTAACTATGGCTACACCTTC.

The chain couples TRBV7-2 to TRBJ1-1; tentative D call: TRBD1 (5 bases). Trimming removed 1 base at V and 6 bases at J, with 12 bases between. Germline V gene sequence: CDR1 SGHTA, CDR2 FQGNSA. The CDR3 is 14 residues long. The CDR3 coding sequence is TGTGCCAGCAGCTTAGGATCGGGGCTTGCTGAAGCTTTCTTT. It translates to CASSLGSGLAEAFF.

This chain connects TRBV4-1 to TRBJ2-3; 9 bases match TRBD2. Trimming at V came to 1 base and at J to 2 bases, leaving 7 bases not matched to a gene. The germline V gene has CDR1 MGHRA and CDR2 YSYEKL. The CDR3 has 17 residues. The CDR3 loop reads CASSQAWRGGITDTQYF. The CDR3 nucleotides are TGCGCCAGCAGCCAAGCTTGGCGGGGGGGCATCACAGATACGCAGTATTTT.

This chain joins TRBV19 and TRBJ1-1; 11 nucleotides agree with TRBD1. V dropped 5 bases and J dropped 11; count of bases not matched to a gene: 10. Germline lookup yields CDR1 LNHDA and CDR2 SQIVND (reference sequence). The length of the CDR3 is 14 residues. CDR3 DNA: TGTGCCAGTAGTGTAGGTAGGGACAGGGGGGCGGCTTTCTTT. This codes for CASSVGRDRGAAFF.